The following is a TCR beta chain sequence with its context. Each PCR contained spiked-in synthetic TCR analog templates. Some clones are missing from TCRdb's copy, which holds only in-frame ones; the method was immunoSEQ multiplex PCR. The sample includes tens of thousands of clones, roughly four fifths of them seen just once. Pretreatment and on-treatment blood mononuclear cell samples were taken, totaling between 1 and 8 time points per patient. Germline V gene lookup returns CDR1 LNHDA and CDR2 SQIVND (reference sequence). There are 14 residues in the CDR3. The V segment lost 5 bases and the J segment 1 base; nucleotides outside the gene matches: 4. These data are taken from a study of PD-L1 blockade in urothelial cancer. Across the study: Atezolizumab was started by patients in 2014 at 1,200 mg intravenously every 3 weeks. Bladder-origin urothelial cancer in males covered about 90% of the roughly 30 patients.

Sequenced material: PBMCs, taken around atezolizumab (anti-PD-L1) treatment. This clonotype was obtained from a man in his 70s with urothelial cancer. The chain has TRBV19 and TRBJ2-7; 8 bases agree with TRBD1. This CDR3 reads CASSVDRGSYEQYF. Written as DNA, the CDR3 is TGTGCCAGTAGTGTCGACAGGGGTTCCTACGAGCAGTACTTC.